The 5 T cell receptor beta chains listed next were all sequenced from one sample in a study of identical twins. A single record per CDR3 protein comes from TCRdb applying MiXCR to the 5' RACE reads. The sample records about 330,000 distinct CDR3 sequences, 10% to 15% being singletons. These data are also associated with another study on yellow fever vaccine responses in identical twins.

The specimen was CD8+ T cells sorted from blood. The receptors shown here come from a woman aged 18 to 35 in good health.

This clonotype was found many times. The chain links TRBV12-3 or TRBV12-4 to TRBJ1-1; tentative D call: TRBD1 (6 bases). V was clipped by 5 bases and J by 1 base, with 11 bases between them. CDR3 length equals 14 residues. CDR3 DNA sequence: TGTGCCAGCAGTCCAGGGACATCGAACACTGAAGCTTTCTTT. This encodes CASSPGTSNTEAFF.

This clonotype was seen a handful of times. V gene TRBV6-5 combines with J gene TRBJ2-7; TRBD2 matches at 8 bases. Trimming cost V 0 bases and J 0 bases; bases outside gene matches: 4. The CDR3 runs 16 residues. The germline V gene encodes CDR1 MNHEY and CDR2 SVGAGI. The CDR3 coding sequence is TGTGCCAGCAGTTACTCTCCGGGGGGGATCTCCTACGAGCAGTACTTC. This encodes CASSYSPGGISYEQYF.

This clonotype was seen a few times. The chain links TRBV6-1 to TRBJ2-2; D ambiguous. Looked up from germline, CDR1 is MNHNS and CDR2 is SASEGT. This CDR3 has 14 residues. V lost 6 bases and J 5 bases, leaving 13 bases between the germline ends. The CDR3 DNA sequence: TGTGCCAGCAGACCCTACACAGCTACCGGGGAGCTGTTTTTT. Translation gives CASRPYTATGELFF.

In regard to this clonotype: Given a much more abundant clone one base away, this may be a read error. The final CDR3 position lacks the conserved phenylalanine or tryptophan, pointing to a likely read error. This sequence joins TRBV12-3 or TRBV12-4 and TRBJ2-1; 8 nucleotides match TRBD2. The CDR3 extends over 15 amino acids. V was pared by 2 bases and J by 3 bases, with 3 bases of the junction left unmatched. In DNA, the CDR3 is TGTGCCAGCAGTTTAATCGGGGGGGGCTACAATGAGCAGTTCATC. Its translation: CASSLIGGGYNEQFI.

This clonotype was counted a few times. The chain has TRBV6-1 and TRBJ1-2; 7 bases fit TRBD1. Per the germline V gene, CDR1 is MNHNS and CDR2 is SASEGT. J was trimmed by 2 bases and V by 6 bases; bases with no gene match: 3. The CDR3 spans 13 residues. CDR3 region: CASRLGQNYGYTF. The CDR3 DNA reads as TGTGCCAGCAGATTGGGACAGAACTATGGCTACACCTTC.